The 15 T cell receptor beta chains below were found in one sample sequenced in a study of cytomegalovirus exposure and HLA in healthy donors listed by TCRdb under 2017. The library was obtained by the immunoSEQ multiplex PCR assay. The multiplex PCR relied on a mix of 60 forward primers for TCR Vbeta segments and 13 reverse primers for TCR Jbeta segments. TCRdb limited this immuneACCESS table to in-frame rearrangements with V and J called. A share of clones is missing; checked studies link under half to unresolved V genes, and the rest is unexplained. The sample table contains roughly 190,000 clones; only one count was recorded for around four fifths of them. The ten most abundant clones make up about 2.6% of the sample. Sequenced: PBMCs. The receptors shown here come from a woman aged 45-65 years in good health and CMV-seropositive.

This clone was seen just once. The CDR3 sequence is CASSGGPGADTQYF. CDR3 coding DNA: TGCGCCAGCAGCGGCGGTCCCGGGGCAGATACGCAGTATTTT. The rearrangement joins TRBV5-1 to TRBJ2-3; possible D gene TRBD2, 5 bases. The V gene lost 4 bases and the J gene lost 4 bases, with 13 bases spanning the gap. In germline, CDR1 is SGHRS, CDR2 YFSETQ. The CDR3 is made up of 14 amino acids.

The CDR3 sequence is CASSLAGTGYSPLHF. CDR3 coding DNA: TGTGCCAGCAGCTTAGCCGGGACAGGGTACTCACCCCTCCACTTT. The V and J genes are TRBV7-2 and TRBJ1-6; 9 positions agree with TRBD1. The CDR3 has 15 residues. Germline CDR1 and CDR2: SGHTA and FQGNSA. Trimming took 0 bases from V and 10 from J; bases not matched to a gene: 4.

This clone appeared once. The chain employs TRBV6-1 and TRBJ1-1; D possibly corresponds to TRBD1 (6 bases). The CDR3 is 13 amino acids. Germline V gene data show CDR1 as MNHNS and CDR2 as SASEGT. Trimming took off 6 bases at V and 4 bases at J, with 12 bases between the two ends. This chain's CDR3 is CASSRTGFTEAFF. For the CDR3, the DNA is TGTGCCAGCAGCCGTACAGGGTTCACTGAAGCTTTCTTT.

The rearrangement uses TRBV20-1 and TRBJ2-5, with D unclear. Looked up from germline, CDR1 is DFQATT and CDR2 is SNEGSKA (reference sequence). V was pared by 4 bases and J by 2 bases, with 2 bases between. The CDR3 is 10 residues long. CDR3 nucleotides: TGCAGTGCTACGCAAGAGACCCAGTACTTC. This sequence encodes CSATQETQYF.

This clone appeared a single time. The chain has TRBV11-2 and TRBJ2-1; 11 bases are a match to TRBD2. CDR1 is SGHAT, CDR2 FQNNGV, per germline. The V gene end was trimmed by 1 base and the J gene end by 4 bases; junction bases not matched to a gene: 3. The CDR3 runs to 16 residues. This CDR3 reads CASSLGLAGGYNEQFF. The CDR3 DNA follows: TGTGCCAGCAGCTTAGGCCTAGCGGGGGGTTACAATGAGCAGTTCTTC.

This clone was seen only once. V usage is TRBV5-4 and J usage is TRBJ1-2, with 10 bases lining up with TRBD1. The V and J ends lost 4 bases and 7 bases, in that order; junction bases with no gene match: 7. This CDR3 has 14 amino acids. CDR1 and CDR2 from the germline V gene are SGHNT and YYREEE (reference sequence). The CDR3 sequence is CASSPTGTGAGYTF. In DNA form, the CDR3 reads TGTGCCAGCAGCCCCACCGGGACAGGGGCTGGCTACACCTTC.

The count of this clone is one. The chain is built from TRBV19 and TRBJ2-1; D gene unclear. V shed 1 base and J shed 8 bases, with 12 bases lying between them. CDR1 is LNHDA and CDR2 is SQIVND in the germline V gene (reference sequence). This CDR3 comprises 14 residues. The CDR3 coding sequence is TGTGCCAGTAGTATAGCCTCCGATGAGGATGAGCAGTTCTTC. It yields the protein CASSIASDEDEQFF.

V and J are TRBV10-1 and TRBJ2-5; D is undetermined. The CDR3 is 13 residues long. V was trimmed by 6 bases and J by 5 bases, leaving 13 bases between them. Per germline, CDR1 WNHNN and CDR2 SYGVQD (reference sequence). DNA for the CDR3: TGCGCCAGCAGCCTAGGAAGGTCGGAGACCCAGTACTTC. This encodes CASSLGRSETQYF.

The chain uses TRBV4-3 and TRBJ2-4, with 7 bases lining up with TRBD2. CDR1 is LGHNA and CDR2 is YSLEER in the germline V gene. V lost 4 bases to trimming and J lost 0 bases; unmatched junction nucleotides: 6. This CDR3 is built from 16 residues. The CDR3: CASSLGRGLAKNIQYF. Here the CDR3 DNA reads TGCGCCAGCAGCCTTGGGAGGGGTCTAGCCAAAAACATTCAGTACTTC.

The V call is TRBV4-2, the J call TRBJ2-7, with 7 bases that match TRBD2. This CDR3 comprises 18 residues. Trimming at V came to 4 bases and at J to 3 bases, leaving 18 bases not matched to a gene. Per germline, CDR1 LGHNA and CDR2 YNFKEQ. Here the CDR3 DNA reads TGTGCCAGCAGCCTAGGCGGGGGAGACCGTTCTCAGAACTACGAGCAGTACTTC. Residues: CASSLGGGDRSQNYEQYF.

This chain joins TRBV7-9 and TRBJ2-7; possibly TRBD1 for D (6 bases). The V end lost 4 bases, the J end lost 4 bases, and 14 bases lay between the germline ends. This CDR3 has 14 amino acids. Germline CDR1 and CDR2: SEHNR and FQNEAQ (reference sequence). The CDR3 nucleotides read TGTGCCAGCAGCTCAGGGGTTTCGGCTTACGAGCAGTACTTC. Its translation: CASSSGVSAYEQYF.

The rearrangement joins TRBV29-1 to TRBJ1-1, with a weak D call TRBD1 (5 bases). Germline CDR1 is SQVTM and CDR2 is ANQGSEA. The ends were cut back, 7 bases at V and 4 bases at J, with 16 bases in the middle. The CDR3 covers 13 residues. CDR3 sequence (DNA): TGCAGCGCCTCCCCGGGGGAAGGCACTGAAGCTTTCTTT. It is translated as CSASPGEGTEAFF.

About this clone: Different DNA sequences within this sample yield the same CDR3. The chain has TRBV6-1 and TRBJ1-1; 9 nucleotides match TRBD1. Trimming cost V 6 bases and J 4 bases; bases outside gene matches: 3. The CDR3 runs to 13 residues. Per germline, CDR1 MNHNS and CDR2 SASEGT. In nucleotides, the CDR3 is TGTGCCAGCAGCCGGACAGGGGTCACTGAAGCTTTCTTT. Translation gives CASSRTGVTEAFF.

The V and J genes are TRBV2 and TRBJ2-3; possibly TRBD1 for D (6 bases). Trimming left V 7 bases short and J 2 bases short, with 10 bases between. CDR3 size: 13 residues. Germline CDR1 SNHLY, CDR2 FYNNEI. CDR3 nucleotides: TGTGCCAGCACCTACAGGGTCACAGATACGCAGTATTTT. It translates to CASTYRVTDTQYF.

The V call is TRBV30, the J call TRBJ2-2; possibly TRBD2 for D (5 bases). V dropped 3 bases and J dropped 1 base, with 15 bases sitting between them. The CDR3 spans 16 residues. From germline, CDR1 is GTSNPN and CDR2 SVGIG (reference sequence). The CDR3 nucleotides are TGTGCCTGGAGGTCTCTGAGCGGCAAGAACACCGGGGAGCTGTTTTTT. Translation gives CAWRSLSGKNTGELFF.